The rows below give T cell receptor beta chains drawn from one sample of a study of blood T cell repertoires in COVID-19. Only in-frame clones appear in the TCRdb table, and some are missing; sequencing was by immunoSEQ multiplex PCR. Of around 300,000 clones in the sample, around 90% were seen once. The source material was peripheral blood. The origin of the receptors is a man between 18 and 35 years old with active or convalescent COVID-19. Each CDR3 is given with its conserved first and last residue.

V gene: TRBV3-1/TRBV3-2; J gene: TRBJ2-7; CDR3 protein: CASSQSGVWEQYF
V gene: TRBV27; J gene: TRBJ1-1; CDR3 protein: CASSLLGGIEAFF
V gene: TRBV5-6; J gene: TRBJ1-5; CDR3 protein: CASSLEPDQPQHF
V gene: TRBV28; J gene: TRBJ1-2; CDR3 protein: CASSPLVVRGVANYGYTF
V gene: TRBV14; J gene: TRBJ1-4; CDR3 protein: CASSQDPRTGKNEKLFF
V gene: TRBV25-1; J gene: TRBJ1-4; CDR3 protein: CASSEGGTGDEKLFF
V gene: TRBV3-1/TRBV3-2; J gene: TRBJ2-5; CDR3 protein: CASSQGGLETQYF
V gene: TRBV4-3; J gene: TRBJ2-2; CDR3 protein: CASSLTSGQLNTGELFF
V gene: TRBV11-2; J gene: TRBJ2-5; CDR3 protein: CASSLSGVWETQYF
V gene: TRBV7-9; J gene: TRBJ1-2; CDR3 protein: CASSLMGHDRLGYTF
V gene: TRBV14; J gene: TRBJ2-5; CDR3 protein: CASSHTIGVRETQYF
V gene: TRBV19; J gene: TRBJ1-4; CDR3 protein: CASRPLGTGTGLEKLFF
V gene: TRBV2; J gene: TRBJ1-2; CDR3 protein: CASRQGQPNYGYTF
V gene: TRBV5-6; J gene: TRBJ2-1; CDR3 protein: CASSSLQGSYEQFF
V gene: TRBV27; J gene: TRBJ1-2; CDR3 protein: CASGQYYGYTF
V gene: TRBV5-1; J gene: TRBJ2-1; CDR3 protein: CASSLASINEQFF
V gene: TRBV9; J gene: TRBJ1-2; CDR3 protein: CASSVGRLSYYGYTF
V gene: TRBV6-6; J gene: TRBJ1-6; CDR3 protein: CASSRYSGTGIVINDSPLHF
V gene: TRBV2; J gene: TRBJ1-4; CDR3 protein: CASVDRENEKLFF
V gene: TRBV7-3; J gene: TRBJ2-3; CDR3 protein: CASSLSSDSYTQYF